One sample yielded the 14 T cell receptor beta chains listed below, sequenced in a study of CD8 T cells in ankylosing spondylitis. Findings and limits, study-wide: For ankylosing spondylitis blood, a TCR beta motif of about eight highly homologous variants appeared characteristic.

What these receptors recognize is not known. Each CDR3 protein gets one entry after TCRdb re-called the 5' RACE reads with MiXCR. Of about 500,000 distinct CDR3 sequences in the sample, 9.5% to 15% were seen once. The sample consisted of blood, either unsorted or a sorted T cell fraction (not recorded which). The origin of the receptors is a male donor with ankylosing spondylitis.

The chain combines TRBV20-1 with TRBJ1-6, with a possible D match to TRBD1 (5 bases). This CDR3 spans 14 amino acids. From germline, CDR1 is DFQATT and CDR2 SNEGSKA (reference sequence). V was trimmed by 5 bases and J by 2 bases, leaving 10 bases between them. The CDR3 DNA sequence: TGCAGTGCTTGGGGGACGGCCTATAATTCACCCCTCCACTTT. This translates into CSAWGTAYNSPLHF.

Ten or more counts support this clonotype. The V and J genes are TRBV5-1 and TRBJ1-5, with D possibly being TRBD1 (6 bases). Germline-derived CDR1 and CDR2 are SGHRS and YFSETQ. Trimming left V 4 bases short and J 2 bases short, with 10 bases between. CDR3 length: 14 residues. CDR3 loop: CASSTGGGNQPQHF. The CDR3 bases are TGCGCCAGCAGCACCGGGGGCGGCAATCAGCCCCAGCATTTT.

The gene calls are TRBV4-1 and TRBJ1-1; 7 positions match TRBD1. Per germline, CDR1 MGHRA and CDR2 YSYEKL. After removal of 3 bases from V and 1 base from J, the junction contained 5 bases not matched to a gene. This CDR3 contains 15 residues. The CDR3 region has the DNA TGCGCCAGCAGCCACTTGGGACAGAAGAACACTGAAGCTTTCTTT. This translates into CASSHLGQKNTEAFF.

This clonotype turned up a few times. The chain links TRBV7-8 to TRBJ2-4, with 7 nucleotides matching TRBD2. Trimming removed 5 bases from V and 8 bases from J; junction bases left unmatched: 12. Per germline, CDR1 SGHVS and CDR2 FQNEAQ. The CDR3 is made up of 15 amino acids. The CDR3: CASSPQGGSIYIQYF. The CDR3 nucleotides read TGTGCCAGCAGCCCCCAGGGAGGGTCCATCTACATTCAGTACTTC. The variable domain in full, with the rest retrieved from reference TRBV7-8 and TRBJ2-4, is GAGVSQSPRYKVAKRGQDVALRCDPISGHVSLFWYQQALGQGPEFLTYFQNEAQLDKSGLPSDRFFAERPEGSVSTLKIQRTQQEDSAVYLCASSPQGGSIYIQYFGAGTRLSVL.

This clonotype was seen at least ten times. The chain links TRBV5-1 to TRBJ2-7; tentatively, D is TRBD2 (6 bases). This CDR3 contains 14 residues. Germline-derived CDR1 and CDR2 are SGHRS and YFSETQ. Trimming pared 0 bases from V and 3 bases from J, leaving 10 bases between. CDR3 sequence: CASSLDGGNYEQYF. CDR3 in DNA: TGCGCCAGCAGCTTGGATGGAGGGAACTACGAGCAGTACTTC.

This clonotype was seen repeatedly, ten times or more. This sequence joins TRBV12-3 or TRBV12-4 and TRBJ1-5; unclear D gene. Trimming took off 2 bases at V and 7 bases at J, with 12 bases between the two ends. The CDR3 loop spans 14 amino acids. The CDR3 DNA is TGTGCCAGCAGTTTAAGAAGGATAGACCAGCCCCAGCATTTT. This codes for CASSLRRIDQPQHF.

This clonotype was seen a few times. This chain links TRBV7-2 with TRBJ2-7; D is unclear. Trimming took off 1 base at V and 3 bases at J, with 13 bases between the two ends. This CDR3 is 15 amino acids long. Germline V gene lookup returns CDR1 SGHTA and CDR2 FQGNSA. CDR3 amino acids: CASSLESGKFYEQYF. CDR3 coding DNA: TGTGCCAGCAGCTTAGAGTCAGGCAAATTCTACGAGCAGTACTTC.

The chain combines TRBV6-1 with TRBJ2-3; 12 nucleotides match TRBD2. V dropped 7 bases and J dropped 0; count of bases not matched to a gene: 5. CDR3 length equals 16 residues. Looked up from germline, CDR1 is MNHNS and CDR2 is SASEGT. The CDR3 sequence is CASNPSGRGSTDTQYF. In nucleotides, the CDR3 is TGTGCCAGCAACCCTAGCGGGAGGGGAAGCACAGATACGCAGTATTTT.

As DNA, the CDR3 is TGTGCCAGCATCTTAAAGAACACTGAAGCTTTCTTT. As protein: CASILKNTEAFF. The J gene is TRBJ1-1, the V gene TRBV6-1; D uncertain. This CDR3 has 12 amino acids. CDR1 and CDR2 (germline): MNHNS, SASEGT. Trimming cost V 7 bases and J 1 base, with 7 bases left between them.

This clonotype was counted a few times. V and J are TRBV11-2 and TRBJ2-5, with a weak D call TRBD1 (6 bases). This CDR3 region has 15 residues. Per germline, CDR1 SGHAT and CDR2 FQNNGV. Trimming stripped 1 base from V and 3 bases from J, with 12 bases between. CDR3 coding DNA: TGTGCCAGCAGCTTAGTTCCAGGGGTGGAAGAGACCCAGTACTTC. This gives the protein CASSLVPGVEETQYF.

CDR3 bases: TGTGCCAGCAGCTTGGGAACCGGGACTAGCGGGAGATCCTACGAGCAGTACTTC. This gives the protein CASSLGTGTSGRSYEQYF. The chain has TRBV11-2 and TRBJ2-7, with TRBD2 matching 14 bases. Germline CDR1 SGHAT, CDR2 FQNNGV. Losses at the gene ends were 3 bases for V and 1 base for J; bases not matched to a gene: 8. This CDR3 spans 18 amino acids.

CDR3 sequence reads: CASSFNSPGELFF. CDR3 bases: TGTGCCAGCAGCTTTAACTCCCCCGGGGAGCTGTTTTTT. The chain carries TRBV7-9 and TRBJ2-2; D gene uncertain. V lost 3 bases and J 6 bases, leaving 8 bases between the germline ends. The CDR3 consists of 13 residues. The germline CDR1 and CDR2 sequences are SEHNR and FQNEAQ (reference sequence).

The gene calls are TRBV20-1 and TRBJ2-5; TRBD1 or TRBD2 may be the D gene (5 bases each). V shed 6 bases and J shed 5 bases, with 28 bases lying between them. There are 17 residues in the CDR3. Germline CDR1 is DFQATT and CDR2 is SNEGSKA (reference sequence). The CDR3 DNA reads as TGCAGTGCACCCCCCGGCTTTTTTCGGGGCGCGGAGGAGACCCAGTACTTC. Translating it yields CSAPPGFFRGAEETQYF.

The chain couples TRBV7-9 to TRBJ2-3; TRBD2 agrees at 13 bases. The trim removed 5 bases at V and 5 bases at J, leaving 1 base unmatched. Germline values: CDR1 SEHNR, CDR2 FQNEAQ (reference sequence). CDR3 length: 14 residues. Here the CDR3 DNA reads TGTGCCAGCAGCCGGACTAGCGGGAGAGATACGCAGTATTTT. Encoded protein: CASSRTSGRDTQYF.